A single T cell receptor beta chain is shown here with its context. The target of this receptor is not known. The record has no base qualities; no much larger clone is one base away. TCRbeta CDR3 regions were amplified from genomic DNA by means of the immunoSEQ Assay, a bias-controlled multiplex PCR. As for how the authors treated the data: The number of nucleated cells in each sample was estimated by amplification of reference gene primers within the assay. To quantify the absolute abundance of each unique TCRbeta CDR3 rearrangement, sequence reads were collapsed and filtered. Productive Simpson clonality was computed per sample as the square root of Simpson's diversity index over productive rearrangements. TCRdb's version of the immuneACCESS table is confined to in-frame rearrangements and falls short of the full clone set. An unresolved V gene accounts for under half of the shortfall where checked; the remainder is of unknown origin. Clone size and V and J calls were adopted from that table, with D and trimming inferred from the DNA. This sample gives 210,000 or so clones in total; around four fifths of them show up just once. Less than 3% of the sample is held by the ten biggest clonotypes.

The collaborating institutions used their own protocols to collect whole blood in K2EDTA tubes. Collaborator samples were shipped for TCRbeta analysis as frozen whole blood, isolated PBMCs, or DNA extracted from either sample type. This sample is part of a study of blood T cell repertoires in COVID-19 (dated by TCRdb to 2020 to 2021). About the full investigation: The collaborator samples originated in the United States, Italy and Spain and spanned the acute and convalescent phases of COVID-19. The prospective study material was composed of cDNA or gDNA derived from T cells, B-cell-depleted T cells, or PBMCs. Subjects who had been exposed to COVID-19, were actively infected with it, or had recovered from it provided the deeply sampled blood TCRbeta repertoires that made up the dataset. The repertoires were released in a freely available public database intended as a resource for research on the immune response to SARS-CoV-2. Samples were obtained from the ongoing ImmuneRACE study (first 160 participants) and from about 1,300 subjects provided by 6 global collaborators. Nearly every sample came with metadata listing a de-identified subject ID, COVID-19 status, age in years and sex. Where HLA class I and class II types were available, the types were taken from metadata supplied by the sample provider, not from assay-based typing.

V trim: 4 bases; J trim: 1 base; unmatched bases: 9. The CDR3 runs 16 residues from the cysteine to the phenylalanine. Only CDR3 DNA remains: 48 bases, in frame from the first base. The CDR1 and CDR2 encoded by the germline V gene are SGDLS and YYNGEE. Beyond this particular receptor, the publication reports: Clinical and demographic metadata were provided uncurated, with the amount varying by source and participant.

This TCR was sampled from a man aged 50 or older with active or convalescent COVID-19. The chain links TRBV9 with TRBJ1-1; 8 of the junction bases match TRBD1. The sequenced sample consisted of peripheral blood. The CDR3 corresponds to CASSTRTGSPNTEAFF. The DNA sequence is given as TGTGCCAGCAGCACCAGGACAGGGTCCCCGAACACTGAAGCTTTCTTT.